These 10 T cell receptor beta chains share one sample of origin, sequenced in a study of cytomegalovirus exposure and HLA in healthy donors. Amplification used 60 Vbeta primers and 13 Jbeta primers. TCRdb keeps only in-frame clones here, not all; method: immunoSEQ multiplex PCR. The sample shows fewer than 110,000 clones, less than 85% of them seen only once. The sample taken for sequencing was PBMCs. These receptors were taken from a man between 18 and 35 years old in good health and CMV-seronegative.

V is TRBV6-8 and J is TRBJ2-5; 8 nucleotides line up with TRBD1. Germline CDR1 MNHGY, CDR2 SAAAGT. With 8 bases clipped from V and 4 bases from J, the junction kept 3 bases outside the gene matches. The CDR3 has 12 residues. The CDR3, as DNA: TGTGCCAGCCAGGGGGCCGGAGAGACCCAGTACTTC. It specifies CASQGAGETQYF.

The genes are TRBV5-4 and TRBJ2-6; D might be TRBD2 (6 bases). The germline V gene encodes CDR1 SGHNT and CDR2 YYREEE (reference sequence). This CDR3 has 16 residues. Trimming left V 1 base short and J 2 bases short, with 10 bases between. The CDR3 DNA sequence: TGTGCCAGCAGCTTGCCCGGGAGAGCTGGGGCCAACGTCCTGACTTTC. Residues: CASSLPGRAGANVLTF. The full variable domain, rest sourced from reference TRBV5-4 and TRBJ2-6, is ETGVTQSPTHLIKTRGQQVTLRCSSQSGHNTVSWYQQALGQGPQFIFQYYREEENGRGNFPPRFSGLQFPNYSSELNVNALELDDSALYLCASSLPGRAGANVLTFGAGSRLTVL.

The V and J genes are TRBV7-6 and TRBJ1-2; D might be TRBD1 (5 bases). Germline CDR1 and CDR2: SGHVS and FNYEAQ. V lost 5 bases, J lost 3 bases, and 16 bases lay in between. The CDR3 runs to 15 residues. CDR3 loop: CASSPRRGGDYGYTF. The CDR3, as DNA: TGTGCCAGCAGCCCCCGCCGAGGAGGGGACTATGGCTACACCTTC.

This clone showed up just once. The rearrangement joins TRBV27 to TRBJ1-2; 10 nucleotides agree with TRBD1. The CDR3 has 15 amino acids. Germline CDR1 reads MNHEY; CDR2 reads SMNVEV (reference sequence). V trimming: 3 bases; J trimming: 6 bases; junction bases outside the gene matches: 7. The CDR3 region is CASSFDDRGPDGYTF. The CDR3 DNA sequence: TGTGCCAGCAGTTTCGACGACAGGGGGCCAGATGGCTACACCTTC.

This sequence joins TRBV11-2 and TRBJ2-5; TRBD1 is a possible D gene (5 bases). The CDR3 is 15 amino acids. Germline loops: CDR1 SGHAT, CDR2 FQNNGV. Between the trimmed V and J ends, which lost 1 base and 0 bases, there was a span of 9 bases. This CDR3 is CASSLGAGYQETQYF. As DNA, the CDR3 is TGTGCCAGCAGCTTAGGTGCAGGGTACCAAGAGACCCAGTACTTC. The whole variable domain, remainder taken from reference TRBV11-2 and TRBJ2-5, is EAGVAQSPRYKIIEKRQSVAFWCNPISGHATLYWYQQILGQGPKLLIQFQNNGVVDDSQLPKDRFSAERLKGVDSTLKIQPAKLEDSAVYLCASSLGAGYQETQYFGPGTRLLVL.

V is TRBV5-4 and J is TRBJ2-3; possible D gene TRBD1, 6 bases. There are 16 residues in the CDR3. The germline V gene has CDR1 SGHNT and CDR2 YYREEE (reference sequence). Trimming shortened V by 0 bases and J by 2 bases, and 13 bases separated the two germline ends. The CDR3 region is CASSLGGRGSTDTQYF. Written as DNA, the CDR3 is TGTGCCAGCAGCTTGGGGGGGCGAGGGTCCACAGATACGCAGTATTTT.

The gene calls are TRBV7-9 and TRBJ1-4; D uncertain. The germline V gene has CDR1 SEHNR and CDR2 FQNEAQ (reference sequence). The CDR3 loop spans 14 amino acids. V was pared by 2 bases and J by 3 bases, with 7 bases between. The CDR3 protein is CASSLSGSNEKLFF. The CDR3 DNA sequence: TGTGCCAGCAGCTTATCGGGATCTAATGAAAAACTGTTTTTT.

A few counts support this clone. V usage is TRBV2 and J usage is TRBJ1-5; no clear D gene. CDR3 size: 15 residues. The V gene lost 5 bases and the J gene lost 14 bases, with 25 bases spanning the gap. In germline, CDR1 is SNHLY, CDR2 FYNNEI. The CDR3 DNA reads as TGTGCCAGCAGTCTTGGACGGGTACCTGTGGACGGGAAGCATTTT. Protein product: CASSLGRVPVDGKHF.

This clone was detected only a few times. This rearrangement joins TRBV5-6 to TRBJ1-2, with TRBD1 matching 9 bases. V shed 2 bases, J shed 8 bases, and the junction held 7 bases outside the gene matches. CDR3 length: 14 residues. The V gene's germline CDR1 is SGHDT and CDR2 YYEEEE. Written as DNA, the CDR3 is TGTGCCAGCAGCTTCCGGGACAGGGTCTGGGGCTACACCTTC. Translating gives CASSFRDRVWGYTF.

The chain uses TRBV14 and TRBJ1-2, with 7 bases fitting TRBD1. The V gene's germline CDR1 is SGHDN and CDR2 FVKESK. The trim removed 1 base at V and 8 bases at J, leaving 7 bases unmatched. The CDR3 consists of 14 residues. Written as DNA, the CDR3 is TGTGCCAGCAGCCAAGGACAGGGTTTCGGCGGCTACACCTTC. It codes for CASSQGQGFGGYTF. Variable domain in full (rest from reference TRBV14 and TRBJ1-2): EAGVTQFPSHSVIEKGQTVTLRCDPISGHDNLYWYRRVMGKEIKFLLHFVKESKQDESGMPNNRFLAERTGGTYSTLKVQPAELEDSGVYFCASSQGQGFGGYTFGSGTRLTVV.